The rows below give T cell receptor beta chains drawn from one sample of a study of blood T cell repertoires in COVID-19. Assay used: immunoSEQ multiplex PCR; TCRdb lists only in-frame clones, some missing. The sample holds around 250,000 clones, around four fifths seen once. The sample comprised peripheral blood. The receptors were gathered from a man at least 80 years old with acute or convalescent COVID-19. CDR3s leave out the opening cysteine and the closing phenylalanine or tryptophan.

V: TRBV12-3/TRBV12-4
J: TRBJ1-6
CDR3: ASSLRFNSPLH

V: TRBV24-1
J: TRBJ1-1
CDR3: ATSDSLRQGAQF

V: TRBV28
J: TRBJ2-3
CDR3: ASSLFFLLDEGIGVTDTQY

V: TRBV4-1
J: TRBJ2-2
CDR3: ASSRAGQGFLELF

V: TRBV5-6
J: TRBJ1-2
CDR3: ASSLGGGATGYT

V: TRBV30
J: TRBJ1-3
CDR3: AHGTGLLAGNTIY

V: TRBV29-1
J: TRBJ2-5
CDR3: SVQLAVETQY

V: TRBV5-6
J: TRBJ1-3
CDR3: ASSLEGVRNTIY

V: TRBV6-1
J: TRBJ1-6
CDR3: ASSENRVGNSPLH

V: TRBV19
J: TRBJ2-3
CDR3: ASSVTGTDTQY

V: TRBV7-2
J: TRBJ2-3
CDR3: ASSLSTGVRTDTQY

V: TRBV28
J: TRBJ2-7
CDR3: ASILGGGPTGEQY

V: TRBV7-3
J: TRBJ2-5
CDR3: ASSLSTSGQETQY

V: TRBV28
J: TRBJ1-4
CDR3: ASSFPGRRDEKLF

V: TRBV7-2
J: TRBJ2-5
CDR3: ASSPGVLAPQETQY

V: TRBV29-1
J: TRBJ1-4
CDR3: SAGTGSNEKLF

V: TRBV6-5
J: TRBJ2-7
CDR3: ASRQGYEQY

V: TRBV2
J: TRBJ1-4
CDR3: ASSERVATNEKLF

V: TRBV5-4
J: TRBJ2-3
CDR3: ASSLSSSSTDTQY

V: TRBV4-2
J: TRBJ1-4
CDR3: ASSQSITNEKLF

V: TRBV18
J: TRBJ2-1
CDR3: ASSPGQYNEQF

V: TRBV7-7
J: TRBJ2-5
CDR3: ASSQTPLERVRQETQY

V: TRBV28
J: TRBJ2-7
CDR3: ASSSRTSGGLITYEQY

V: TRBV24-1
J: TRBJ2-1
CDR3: ATSDDGTGGASRF